The 14 T cell receptor beta chains presented below share a single source sample, sequenced in a study of spatial heterogeneity in lung cancer. Indicated time point: sample taken at primary tumor resection. No antigen is known for these receptors. Study-wide findings and caveats: Intratumoral expanded alpha and beta TCR counts were found to track tumor mutation counts.

TCRdb ran MiXCR on the 5' RACE reads and lists one entry per CDR3 protein. The repertoire has 6,000 or so distinct CDR3 sequences, around 7.7% of them found once; the top ten carry approximately 29%. The sample in question was lung tumor tissue, obtained at surgery. The receptors were gathered from a female donor with early-stage non-small cell lung cancer.

This clonotype was recorded at least ten times. Because this beta chain is a stray read in a library intended to capture alpha chains, its abundance should not be given much weight. The rearrangement links TRBV20-1 to TRBJ1-1; D may be TRBD1 (6 bases). Germline-derived CDR1 and CDR2 are DFQATT and SNEGSKA (reference sequence). The ends were cut back, 2 bases at V and 0 bases at J, with 10 bases in the middle. The CDR3 loop spans 14 amino acids. The CDR3 DNA is TGCAGTGCTAGACGGGGGCAGATGAACACTGAAGCTTTCTTT. Its translation is CSARRGQMNTEAFF.

This clonotype was seen many times. The library was built for alpha chains, so this beta chain is an off-target read and its size means little. The chain has TRBV6-2 or TRBV6-3 and TRBJ1-2; 8 bases line up with TRBD1. J lost 6 bases, V lost 4 bases, and 13 bases had no gene match. CDR1 is MNHEY, CDR2 SVGEGT, per germline. CDR3 length: 16 residues. The CDR3 loop reads CASSSVIQGDPNGYTF. CDR3 DNA sequence: TGTGCCAGCAGTTCCGTAATACAGGGGGATCCCAATGGCTACACCTTC.

This clonotype has ten or more counts. Little can be read into the size of this beta chain, an off-target read in a library designed for alpha chains. The chain's CDR3 is CASSLKGRDTQYF. DNA for the CDR3: TGTGCCAGCAGCTTGAAAGGACGAGATACGCAGTATTTT. V gene TRBV5-4 combines with J gene TRBJ2-3; D is unresolved. The CDR3 loop spans 13 amino acids. V lost 1 base to trimming and J lost 5 bases, with 8 bases between them. The germline V gene has CDR1 SGHNT and CDR2 YYREEE (reference sequence).

This clonotype was counted ten times or more. Since it is a stray read in a library aimed at alpha chains, this beta chain has a size that is not meaningful. The chain joins TRBV4-3 to TRBJ1-1; D might be TRBD1 (5 bases). The ends were cut back, 3 bases at V and 1 base at J, with 12 bases in the middle. Germline V CDR1 and CDR2: LGHNA, YSLEER. This CDR3 spans 15 amino acids. The CDR3 region has the DNA TGCGCCAGCAGCCATGTAGGGGACCCGAACACTGAAGCTTTCTTT. Translation gives CASSHVGDPNTEAFF.

By sample fraction, this clonotype is medium-sized. This beta chain represents an off-target read in a library built for alpha chains; its size is of limited meaning. The chain joins TRBV20-1 to TRBJ1-2; D remains ambiguous. The V gene lost 1 base and the J gene lost 4 bases, with 10 bases spanning the gap. The CDR3 contains 13 residues. Germline-derived CDR1 and CDR2 are DFQATT and SNEGSKA (reference sequence). The CDR3 reads CSARATVFYGYTF. The CDR3 coding sequence is TGCAGTGCTAGAGCGACGGTTTTCTATGGCTACACCTTC.

This clonotype qualifies as medium-sized. This beta chain slipped into a library made for alpha chains as a stray read, so its size is not meaningful. V is TRBV9 and J is TRBJ1-5; 7 bases are a match to TRBD1. The CDR3 spans 14 residues. J gave up 4 bases and V 6 bases, and 7 bases lay outside the gene matches. Germline CDR1 reads SGDLS; CDR2 reads YYNGEE. CDR3 loop: CASNQGVINQPQHF. CDR3 bases: TGTGCCAGCAACCAGGGGGTGATTAATCAGCCCCAGCATTTT.

This clonotype was counted at least ten times. Because this beta chain is a stray read in a library intended to capture alpha chains, its abundance should not be given much weight. Written as DNA, the CDR3 is TGTGCCAGCAGCTCCCTTGGGGCCTCTTTGGTAAATTCACCCCTCCACTTT. Translated: CASSSLGASLVNSPLHF. J is TRBJ1-6 and V is TRBV7-2; D possibly corresponds to TRBD1 (5 bases). The germline V and J ends were trimmed by 4 bases and 7 bases, with 20 bases remaining between them. This CDR3 has 17 residues. Germline loops: CDR1 SGHTA, CDR2 FQGNSA.

Many counts were recorded for this clonotype. This beta chain lies outside the target of a library built for alpha chains; its clone size means little. The chain links TRBV5-6 to TRBJ1-2; D is perhaps TRBD1 (6 bases). The CDR3 is made up of 14 amino acids. The ends were cut back, 0 bases at V and 4 bases at J, with 10 bases in the middle. CDR1 SGHDT and CDR2 YYEEEE come from the germline V gene. The CDR3 region is CASSLDRAIYGYTF. The CDR3 bases are TGTGCCAGCAGCTTGGACAGGGCGATCTATGGCTACACCTTC.

This clonotype was found many times. Within a library made for alpha chains, this beta chain is off target, and its count is uninformative. The V and J genes are TRBV4-1 and TRBJ2-7, with D possibly matching TRBD2 (6 bases). In germline, CDR1 is MGHRA, CDR2 YSYEKL. V lost 0 bases and J 3 bases, leaving 9 bases between the germline ends. CDR3 length: 14 amino acids. CDR3 nucleotide sequence: TGCGCCAGCAGCCAAGAGTACGGGGGCTACGAGCAGTACTTC. Translated, it gives CASSQEYGGYEQYF.

Points on this clonotype: Because this beta chain is a stray read in a library intended to capture alpha chains, its abundance should not be given much weight. This chain connects TRBV28 to TRBJ2-7; no reliable D call. Germline-derived CDR1 and CDR2 are MDHEN and SYDVKM. This CDR3 spans 14 amino acids. V shed 2 bases and J shed 2 bases, with 10 bases lying between them. CDR3 nucleotides: TGTGCCAGCAGTTTACGGCCAGAAACCTACGAGCAGTACTTC. This encodes CASSLRPETYEQYF.

Judged by abundance, this clonotype is medium-sized. Since it is a stray read in a library aimed at alpha chains, this beta chain has a size that is not meaningful. V is TRBV12-3 or TRBV12-4 and J is TRBJ2-2; 7 bases line up with TRBD1. V was pared by 3 bases and J by 5 bases, with 3 bases of the junction left unmatched. The CDR3 is 14 amino acids. Here the CDR3 reads CASSFKQGTGELFF. The DNA of the CDR3 is TGTGCCAGCAGTTTTAAACAGGGGACCGGGGAGCTGTTTTTT.

This clonotype is medium-sized (0.01 to 0.1%) by share. This beta chain is an unintended read in a library built for alpha chains; its size means little. The chain combines TRBV30 with TRBJ1-6; a possible D gene is TRBD1 (5 bases). Trimming shortened V by 4 bases and J by 9 bases, and 13 bases separated the two germline ends. CDR1 GTSNPN and CDR2 SVGIG come from the germline V gene (reference sequence). This CDR3 spans 13 amino acids. CDR3 loop: CAWTDRQTSPLHF. The DNA of the CDR3 is TGTGCCTGGACTGACAGACAGACTTCACCCCTCCACTTT. The full variable domain, with the rest looked up from reference TRBV30 and TRBJ1-6, is SQTIHQWPATLVQPVGSPLSLECTVEGTSNPNLYWYRQAAGRGLQLLFYSVGIGQISSEVPQNLSASRPQDRQFILSSKKLLLSDSGFYLCAWTDRQTSPLHFGNGTRLTVT.

By frequency in the sample, this clonotype is medium-sized. The size of this beta chain means little, since it is a stray read in a library made for alpha chains. V is TRBV7-4 and J is TRBJ2-7, with a weak D call TRBD1 (6 bases). This CDR3 region has 13 residues. Germline lookup yields CDR1 SGHVT and CDR2 SQSDAQ. V was pared by 5 bases and J by 2 bases, with 10 bases between. The CDR3 coding sequence is TGTGCCAGCAGCGGGGACATGACCTACGAGCAGTACTTC. Translated: CASSGDMTYEQYF.

This clonotype was recorded many times. The library was built for alpha chains, so this beta chain is an off-target read and its size means little. The genes are TRBV14 and TRBJ2-1, with D possibly matching TRBD2 (6 bases). The CDR3 has 16 residues. Germline CDR1 SGHDN, CDR2 FVKESK. V lost 4 bases to trimming and J lost 0 bases, with 13 bases between them. CDR3 loop: CASSPRERSSYNEQFF. The CDR3 nucleotides are TGTGCCAGCAGCCCCCGGGAGAGGAGCTCCTACAATGAGCAGTTCTTC.